Included here is one T cell receptor beta chain sequence, with context. Its antigen is undetermined. This record comes from a study of cytomegalovirus exposure and HLA in healthy donors. Findings and caveats of the study: A later analysis associated roughly 15,000 TCR beta sequences with HLA alleles at a 0.05 false discovery rate. Later analysis identified a missense DCLRE1C variant that was linked to TCR beta V- and J-gene trimming. Among the most significant clusters, several appeared linked to common viral pathogens in a later analysis. Further analysis, carried out later, found HLA-associated TCR beta chains more clonally expanded than equally common other chains.

PCR used 60 Vbeta primers and 13 Jbeta primers. Assay used: immunoSEQ multiplex PCR; TCRdb lists only in-frame clones, some missing. The sample lists approximately 100,000 clones, roughly 75% occurring once. The CDR3 sequence is 15 residues long. V was clipped by 6 bases and J by 5 bases, with 16 bases between them. Germline CDR1 is LNHDA and CDR2 is SQIVND (reference sequence). This chain links TRBV19 with TRBJ1-4, with D possibly matching TRBD1 (6 bases). The receptor was isolated from a male donor in good health and CMV-seropositive. Input material: PBMCs. DNA for the CDR3: TGTGCCAGTAGCAAGGGGGGGTTCGCAAATGAAAAACTGTTTTTT. Protein product: CASSKGGFANEKLFF.